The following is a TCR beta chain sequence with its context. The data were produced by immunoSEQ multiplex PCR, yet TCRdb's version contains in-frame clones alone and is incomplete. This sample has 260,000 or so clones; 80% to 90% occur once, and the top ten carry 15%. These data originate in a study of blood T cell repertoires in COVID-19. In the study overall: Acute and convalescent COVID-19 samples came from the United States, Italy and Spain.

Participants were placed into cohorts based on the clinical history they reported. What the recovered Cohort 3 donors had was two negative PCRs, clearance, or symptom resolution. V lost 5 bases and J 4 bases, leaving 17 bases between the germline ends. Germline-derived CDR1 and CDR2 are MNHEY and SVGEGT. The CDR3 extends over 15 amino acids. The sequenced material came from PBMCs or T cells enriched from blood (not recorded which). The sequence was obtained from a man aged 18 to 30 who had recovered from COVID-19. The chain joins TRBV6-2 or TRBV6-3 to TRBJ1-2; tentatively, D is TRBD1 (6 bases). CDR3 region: CASSTGRADFYGYTF. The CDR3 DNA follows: TGTGCCAGCAGTACAGGGCGCGCGGACTTCTATGGCTACACCTTC.